Shown below are 27 T cell receptor beta chains from a single sample sequenced in a study of cytomegalovirus exposure and HLA in healthy donors. The PCR made use of 60 Vbeta and 13 Jbeta primers. Generated by immunoSEQ multiplex PCR, the TCRdb table keeps only in-frame clones and is missing some. The sample contains approximately 100,000 clones, roughly 80% of which appear only once. The sequenced sample consisted of PBMCs. The receptors derive from a middle-aged man in good health and CMV-seronegative.

The chain is built from TRBV19 and TRBJ1-1; D is uncertain. There are 13 residues in the CDR3. Germline-derived CDR1 and CDR2 are LNHDA and SQIVND (reference sequence). Trimming cost V 7 bases and J 3 bases, with 12 bases left between them. As DNA, the CDR3 is TGTGCCAGTAATGAGGGTGGGGACACTGAAGCTTTCTTT. It is translated as CASNEGGDTEAFF.

The V and J genes are TRBV7-2 and TRBJ2-3; 13 bases match TRBD2. The germline CDR1 and CDR2 sequences are SGHTA and FQGNSA. After removal of 6 bases from V and 5 bases from J, the junction contained 8 bases not matched to a gene. The CDR3 runs 16 residues. This CDR3 reads CASSHTSGGARDTQYF. CDR3 in DNA: TGTGCCAGCAGTCATACTAGCGGGGGGGCTAGAGATACGCAGTATTTT.

This clone was recorded a few times. Here the CDR3 DNA reads TGTGCCAGCAGGGGGCAGCGTTCCAGCAATCAGCCCCAGCATTTT. It codes for CASRGQRSSNQPQHF. The V call is TRBV6-1, the J call TRBJ1-5; weak D call: TRBD1 (5 bases). Trimming left V 6 bases short and J 1 base short, with 13 bases between. The CDR3 loop spans 15 amino acids. Germline CDR1 MNHNS, CDR2 SASEGT.

The genes are TRBV6-4 and TRBJ1-1, with D perhaps TRBD1 (6 bases). Germline CDR1 reads MRHNA; CDR2 reads SNTAGT. Trimming pared 6 bases from V and 6 bases from J, leaving 14 bases between. CDR3 length equals 13 residues. The chain's CDR3 is CASRSVGQPEAFF. The CDR3 coding sequence is TGTGCCAGCAGATCAGTTGGACAGCCTGAAGCTTTCTTT.

The rearrangement joins TRBV11-2 to TRBJ1-4; D gene ambiguous. Germline CDR1 and CDR2: SGHAT and FQNNGV. The CDR3 loop spans 14 amino acids. The ends were cut back, 6 bases at V and 5 bases at J, with 13 bases in the middle. CDR3 sequence (DNA): TGTGCCAGCAGTAAGACATTCACCAATGAAAAACTGTTTTTT. This gives the protein CASSKTFTNEKLFF.

This clone was detected once. A read error may produce the germline difference seen at one junction end. The V call is TRBV5-1, the J call TRBJ2-5, with TRBD2 identical over 12 bases. Per germline, CDR1 SGHRS and CDR2 YFSETQ. CDR3 length: 15 amino acids. CDR3 nucleotides: TGCGCCAGCAGCTTGACTAGCGGGGGGATAGAGGCCCAGTACTTC. It yields the protein CASSLTSGGIEAQYF.

V usage is TRBV11-2 and J usage is TRBJ2-3; 9 bases agree with TRBD2. The CDR3 runs 16 residues. Germline CDR1 and CDR2: SGHAT and FQNNGV. The V segment lost 5 bases and the J segment 6 bases; nucleotides outside the gene matches: 12. Here the CDR3 DNA reads TGTGCCAGCAGCCCCAGCTGGGCGGGGGGGCCGGATACGCAGTATTTT. This translates into CASSPSWAGGPDTQYF.

The chain links TRBV10-2 to TRBJ1-1; 7 bases match TRBD1. This CDR3 spans 16 amino acids. V was clipped by 0 bases and J by 3 bases; unmatched bases: 7. Per germline, CDR1 WSHSY and CDR2 SAAADI. The chain's CDR3 is CASSESHRGGDTEAFF. The CDR3 DNA reads as TGCGCCAGCAGTGAGTCTCACAGGGGCGGCGACACTGAAGCTTTCTTT.

J is TRBJ2-5 and V is TRBV5-4, with D possibly TRBD1 on 6 matching bases. Trimming took 7 bases from V and 4 from J, leaving 14 bases between them. CDR3 length equals 13 residues. Looked up from germline, CDR1 is SGHNT and CDR2 is YYREEE (reference sequence). The CDR3 DNA reads as TGTGCCAGCGGTTCAACAGGGTCAGAGACCCAGTACTTC. Its translation is CASGSTGSETQYF.

This clone has only one observation. A read error may produce the germline difference seen at one junction end. This chain uses TRBV11-2 with TRBJ1-6; TRBD1 might be the D (6 bases). The CDR3 has 16 residues. Looked up from germline, CDR1 is SGHAT and CDR2 is FQNNGV. The chain's CDR3 is CANSLGQMGADSPLHF. CDR3 sequence (DNA): TGTGCCAACAGCTTAGGGCAAATGGGGGCTGATTCACCCCTCCACTTT.

The chain combines TRBV4-1 with TRBJ2-1; D possibly corresponds to TRBD1 (6 bases). This CDR3 has 16 residues. V lost 4 bases and J 9 bases, leaving 22 bases between the germline ends. Looked up from germline, CDR1 is MGHRA and CDR2 is YSYEKL. The CDR3 reads CASSPPRTGTQPEQFF. DNA for the CDR3: TGCGCCAGCAGCCCCCCACGCACCGGGACACAACCTGAGCAGTTCTTC.

This chain links TRBV5-1 with TRBJ1-1, with D possibly TRBD1 on 6 matching bases. Germline assignment: CDR1 SGHRS and CDR2 YFSETQ. V lost 1 base, J lost 5 bases, and 6 bases lay in between. The CDR3 consists of 12 residues. CDR3 residues: CASSLQGTEAFF. The DNA for the CDR3 is TGCGCCAGCAGCTTGCAGGGGACTGAAGCTTTCTTT.

The V gene is TRBV4-1, the J gene TRBJ1-1, with 7 positions matching TRBD1. CDR1 is MGHRA and CDR2 is YSYEKL in the germline V gene. The CDR3 consists of 15 residues. Trimming removed 0 bases from V and 5 bases from J; junction bases left unmatched: 6. The CDR3, as DNA: TGCGCCAGCAGCCAAGAGGTTACAGGGGATACTGAAGCTTTCTTT. Amino acid sequence: CASSQEVTGDTEAFF.

This chain uses TRBV7-2 with TRBJ2-5, with 7 nucleotides matching TRBD1. The junction had 6 bases not matched to a gene; V was cut back by 3 bases and J by 5 bases. Germline CDR1 is SGHTA and CDR2 is FQGNSA. The CDR3 consists of 14 residues. The CDR3 loop reads CASSFTGALETQYF. The CDR3 bases are TGTGCCAGCAGCTTTACAGGGGCCCTGGAGACCCAGTACTTC. Full variable domain (missing parts from reference TRBV7-2 and TRBJ2-5): GAGVSQSPSNKVTEKGKDVELRCDPISGHTALYWYRQSLGQGLEFLIYFQGNSAPDKSGLPSDRFSAERTGGSVSTLTIQRTQQEDSAVYLCASSFTGALETQYFGPGTRLLVL.

This chain connects TRBV9 to TRBJ2-1, with TRBD2 identical over 11 bases. The CDR3 spans 15 residues. Germline V gene data show CDR1 as SGDLS and CDR2 as YYNGEE. Losses at the gene ends were 7 bases for V and 4 bases for J; bases not matched to a gene: 7. This CDR3 is CASGIAGGNYNEQFF. The CDR3 nucleotides read TGTGCCAGCGGGATAGCGGGGGGGAATTACAATGAGCAGTTCTTC.

In its sample, this clone was seen a few times. V and J are TRBV5-6 and TRBJ2-7; TRBD1 matches 10 bases. Germline V lookup: CDR1 SGHDT, CDR2 YYEEEE. V was clipped by 2 bases and J by 4 bases; unmatched bases: 6. This CDR3 comprises 15 residues. The CDR3 DNA follows: TGTGCCAGCAGCTTCGGGACAGGGGCATCATACGAGCAGTACTTC. The encoded protein is CASSFGTGASYEQYF.

This rearrangement joins TRBV2 to TRBJ1-4; D perhaps matches TRBD1 (6 bases). The CDR3 has 14 residues. From germline, CDR1 is SNHLY and CDR2 FYNNEI. Trimming removed 6 bases from V and 5 bases from J, with 13 bases in between. CDR3 sequence (DNA): TGTGCCAGCAGAGAACAGGGTTACAATGAAAAACTGTTTTTT. Protein sequence: CASREQGYNEKLFF.

The count of this clone is one. The chain has TRBV10-3 and TRBJ2-2, with TRBD1 matching 12 bases. Per germline, CDR1 ENHRY and CDR2 SYGVKD. The CDR3 is 15 amino acids. V trimming: 10 bases; J trimming: 8 bases; junction bases outside the gene matches: 11. The CDR3 loop reads CATSGTGGAEGELFF. CDR3 DNA: TGTGCCACCTCCGGGACAGGGGGCGCTGAGGGGGAGCTGTTTTTT.

This clone has only a few counts. V usage is TRBV7-8 and J usage is TRBJ2-1; D unclear. This CDR3 comprises 16 residues. CDR1 is SGHVS and CDR2 is FQNEAQ in the germline V gene. With 2 bases removed from V and 0 bases from J, the gap between germline ends came to 11 bases. The CDR3 DNA sequence: TGTGCCAGCAGCTTAAGCAATAGAGCCTCCTACAATGAGCAGTTCTTC. This sequence encodes CASSLSNRASYNEQFF.

V and J are TRBV6-1 and TRBJ2-1; D possibly corresponds to TRBD1 (6 bases). V was clipped by 3 bases and J by 8 bases, with 11 bases between them. CDR3 length: 13 amino acids. Germline CDR1 and CDR2: MNHNS and SASEGT. CDR3 nucleotide sequence: TGTGCCAGCAGTGAGCCAGGGGACGATGAGCAGTTCTTC. Residues: CASSEPGDDEQFF.

This clone appeared once. The gene calls are TRBV2 and TRBJ2-2; D remains unclear. Trimming removed 2 bases from V and 1 base from J, with 8 bases in between. The CDR3 length is 15 residues. Germline assignment: CDR1 SNHLY and CDR2 FYNNEI. CDR3 in DNA: TGTGCCAGCAGTGAACAGATTTGGAACACCGGGGAGCTGTTTTTT. The encoded protein is CASSEQIWNTGELFF.

The sample holds one count of this clone. The chain carries TRBV20-1 and TRBJ2-3; tentatively, D is TRBD2 (7 bases). Germline V lookup: CDR1 DFQATT, CDR2 SNEGSKA (reference sequence). CDR3 length: 11 amino acids. V dropped 6 bases and J dropped 8 bases, with 12 bases sitting between them. The CDR3 sequence: CSARGGITQYF. The CDR3 DNA is TGCAGTGCGAGGGGGGGTATTACGCAGTATTTT.

V and J are TRBV5-1 and TRBJ2-7; tentative D call: TRBD1 (5 bases). The germline gives CDR1 SGHRS, CDR2 YFSETQ. The CDR3 is 12 amino acids. V lost 2 bases and J 3 bases, leaving 6 bases between the germline ends. The CDR3 loop is CASSFDSYEQYF. In DNA form, the CDR3 reads TGCGCCAGCAGCTTCGACAGCTACGAGCAGTACTTC.

The gene calls are TRBV9 and TRBJ2-3; TRBD2 matches 13 bases. Germline trimming cut 5 bases from V and 13 bases from J; bases unmatched to any gene: 10. This CDR3 is 14 amino acids long. CDR1 and CDR2 (germline): SGDLS, YYNGEE. The CDR3 loop is CASRAELAGGRKYF. As DNA, the CDR3 is TGTGCCAGCAGGGCAGAACTAGCGGGGGGGCGGAAGTATTTT.

This clone was picked up a small number of times. This chain links TRBV27 with TRBJ2-1; 8 nucleotides line up with TRBD1. The CDR3 spans 14 residues. The V gene end was trimmed by 3 bases and the J gene end by 10 bases; junction bases not matched to a gene: 8. Per the germline V gene, CDR1 is MNHEY and CDR2 is SMNVEV (reference sequence). DNA for the CDR3: TGTGCCAGCAGTTTTAGTCAGGGGGCAAAGGAGCAGTTCTTC. Protein product: CASSFSQGAKEQFF.

Only a few counts were recorded for this clone. The V and J genes are TRBV7-9 and TRBJ2-7; D unclear. The V gene's germline CDR1 is SEHNR and CDR2 FQNEAQ (reference sequence). V was cut by 4 bases and J by 2 bases, with 6 bases left in between. The CDR3 runs to 12 residues. The CDR3 loop is CASSSVTYEQYF. The CDR3 bases are TGTGCCAGCAGCTCCGTAACCTACGAGCAGTACTTC.

V and J are TRBV4-1 and TRBJ2-1, with TRBD1 as a possible D gene (6 bases). CDR3 length: 15 residues. V lost 3 bases and J 1 base, leaving 10 bases between the germline ends. Germline CDR1 MGHRA, CDR2 YSYEKL. DNA of the CDR3: TGCGCCAGCAGCCATGAAGGGGGTTCCTACAATGAGCAGTTCTTC. Residues: CASSHEGGSYNEQFF.